This passage covers 30 T cell receptor beta chains from one sample sequenced in a study of T cells after yellow fever vaccination. TCRdb ran MiXCR on the 5' RACE reads and lists one entry per CDR3 protein. The sample has about 400,000 distinct CDR3 sequences, 6.2% seen once. Sequencing was performed on PBMCs, taken 5 days after the yellow fever booster vaccination. These receptors all come from a man in his thirties or forties who received the YFV17D yellow fever vaccine.

This clonotype was recorded at least ten times. The rearrangement uses TRBV20-1 and TRBJ1-4; a possible D gene is TRBD1 (5 bases). The germline V gene encodes CDR1 DFQATT and CDR2 SNEGSKA (reference sequence). The CDR3 contains 16 residues. The V and J ends lost 2 bases and 6 bases respectively, with 19 bases between them. The CDR3 reads CSARSTPRGFYEKLFF. Written as DNA, the CDR3 is TGCAGTGCTAGATCGACCCCTAGGGGTTTCTATGAAAAACTGTTTTTT.

This clonotype showed up many times. The chain employs TRBV7-2 and TRBJ1-1; D remains unclear. Germline CDR1 reads SGHTA; CDR2 reads FQGNSA. Between the trimmed V and J ends, which lost 4 bases and 6 bases, there was a span of 18 bases. The CDR3 contains 15 residues. The CDR3 nucleotides are TGTGCCAGCAGCTCCCGATTCGGGCCAATGGCTGAAGCTTTCTTT. Translating gives CASSSRFGPMAEAFF. Together with reference TRBV7-2 and TRBJ1-1, the CDR3 gives the full variable domain: GAGVSQSPSNKVTEKGKDVELRCDPISGHTALYWYRQSLGQGLEFLIYFQGNSAPDKSGLPSDRFSAERTGGSVSTLTIQRTQQEDSAVYLCASSSRFGPMAEAFFGQGTRLTVV.

This clonotype was picked up many times. The V call is TRBV15, the J call TRBJ1-1, with D possibly being TRBD1 (5 bases). Trimming pared 0 bases from V and 0 bases from J, leaving 17 bases between. CDR1 is LNHNV, CDR2 YYDKDF, per germline (reference sequence). CDR3 length: 18 amino acids. CDR3 DNA: TGTGCCACCAGCAGAGAGAAGGGACTTTTCGCCATGAACACTGAAGCTTTCTTT. This sequence encodes CATSREKGLFAMNTEAFF.

The gene calls are TRBV20-1 and TRBJ2-2, with D uncertain. Deletions cut 4 bases from V and 2 bases from J, with 11 bases between. Germline CDR1 and CDR2: DFQATT and SNEGSKA (reference sequence). The CDR3 is 14 amino acids. The CDR3 region is CSATKVVNTGELFF. The CDR3 bases are TGCAGTGCTACAAAAGTAGTAAACACCGGGGAGCTGTTTTTT.

V is TRBV15 and J is TRBJ2-7, with D unresolved. This CDR3 is built from 16 residues. CDR1 LNHNV and CDR2 YYDKDF come from the germline V gene (reference sequence). V was cut by 3 bases and J by 5 bases, with 20 bases left in between. The CDR3: CATSSLSVDIKDEQYF. CDR3 nucleotide sequence: TGTGCCACCAGCAGCCTAAGTGTGGATATCAAAGACGAGCAGTACTTC. The complete variable domain, with remaining parts taken from reference TRBV15 and TRBJ2-7, reads DAMVIQNPRYQVTQFGKPVTLSCSQTLNHNVMYWYQQKSSQAPKLLFHYYDKDFNNEADTPDNFQSRRPNTSFCFLDIRSPGLGDTAMYLCATSSLSVDIKDEQYFGPGTRLTVT.

This clonotype has just a few counts. The J gene is TRBJ1-4, the V gene TRBV6-5, with D maybe TRBD1 (5 bases). V shed 1 base and J shed 8 bases, with 11 bases lying between them. The CDR3 totals 14 residues. Per the germline V gene, CDR1 is MNHEY and CDR2 is SVGAGI. CDR3 residues: CASSYFRVGEKLFF. The CDR3, as DNA: TGTGCCAGCAGTTACTTCAGGGTAGGGGAAAAACTGTTTTTT.

Details on this clonotype: Mismatch with germline at one junction end may stem from a read error. The chain combines TRBV7-6 with TRBJ2-3, with TRBD2 matching over 10 bases. This CDR3 contains 17 residues. CDR1 and CDR2 (germline): SGHVS, FNYEAQ. The CDR3 region is CVSSRIYSGRNTDTQYF. The CDR3 region has the DNA TGTGTCAGCAGCCGAATATATAGCGGGAGGAACACAGATACGCAGTATTTT.

This clonotype was picked up many times. This chain links TRBV4-1 with TRBJ2-7; no definite D call. Trimming took 0 bases from V and 5 from J, leaving 8 bases between them. CDR1 is MGHRA and CDR2 is YSYEKL in the germline V gene. The CDR3 loop spans 13 amino acids. CDR3 coding DNA: TGCGCCAGCAGCCAAGACAGTGGCCACGAGCAGTACTTC. This gives the protein CASSQDSGHEQYF.

The rearrangement links TRBV6-2 or TRBV6-3 to TRBJ1-5, with D uncertain. Germline V gene lookup returns CDR1 MNHEY and CDR2 SVGEGT. V shed 6 bases and J shed 5 bases, with 14 bases lying between them. The CDR3 is 14 amino acids. For the CDR3, the DNA is TGTGCCAGCAGCCTTGGGTCTTGGGATCAGCCCCAGCATTTT. As protein: CASSLGSWDQPQHF.

This clonotype was picked up many times. The CDR3 loop reads CASSYALAGYNEQFF. The DNA of the CDR3 is TGCGCCAGCAGCTATGCACTAGCCGGGTACAATGAGCAGTTCTTC. V gene TRBV5-1 combines with J gene TRBJ2-1, with D perhaps TRBD2 (6 bases). The CDR3 runs 15 residues. Germline V gives CDR1 SGHRS, CDR2 YFSETQ. Between the trimmed V and J ends, which lost 3 bases and 4 bases, there was a span of 14 bases.

In this sample, this clonotype turned up a few times. The CDR3 loop is CASRKTSGSYEQFF. For the CDR3, the DNA is TGTGCCAGTAGAAAAACTAGCGGGAGCTATGAGCAGTTCTTC. The chain is built from TRBV19 and TRBJ2-1, with TRBD2 identical over 11 bases. Trimming removed 6 bases from V and 8 bases from J; junction bases left unmatched: 6. CDR3 length: 14 residues. In germline, CDR1 is LNHDA, CDR2 SQIVND (reference sequence). Drawing the rest from reference TRBV19 and TRBJ2-1, the complete variable domain is DGGITQSPKYLFRKEGQNVTLSCEQNLNHDAMYWYRQDPGQGLRLIYYSQIVNDFQKGDIAEGYSVSREKKESFPLTVTSAQKNPTAFYLCASRKTSGSYEQFFGPGTRLTVL.

In its sample, this clonotype was seen a few times. J is TRBJ2-5 and V is TRBV20-1, with D maybe TRBD1 (5 bases). The CDR3 totals 13 residues. Trimming stripped 2 bases from V and 3 bases from J, with 10 bases between. From germline, CDR1 is DFQATT and CDR2 SNEGSKA (reference sequence). The CDR3, as DNA: TGCAGTGCTAGACCCGACAGCGAAGAGACCCAGTACTTC. This translates into CSARPDSEETQYF.

This clonotype was picked up a small number of times. The V call is TRBV20-1, the J call TRBJ1-5, with 9 bases identical to TRBD1. The CDR3 is 16 residues long. CDR1 DFQATT and CDR2 SNEGSKA come from the germline V gene (reference sequence). The V segment lost 5 bases and the J segment 7 bases; nucleotides outside the gene matches: 15. In DNA form, the CDR3 reads TGCAGTGCTCGCGCCCAGACAGGGGGGGATGGACAGCCCCAGCATTTT. It codes for CSARAQTGGDGQPQHF.

This rearrangement joins TRBV7-2 to TRBJ2-7; no firm D call. Trimming cost V 1 base and J 6 bases, with 7 bases left between them. This CDR3 spans 12 amino acids. CDR1 is SGHTA and CDR2 is FQGNSA in the germline V gene. This CDR3 reads CASSLGLGEQYF. The CDR3 region has the DNA TGTGCCAGCAGCTTAGGTCTAGGCGAGCAGTACTTC. Full variable domain (remainder filled in from reference TRBV7-2 and TRBJ2-7): GAGVSQSPSNKVTEKGKDVELRCDPISGHTALYWYRQSLGQGLEFLIYFQGNSAPDKSGLPSDRFSAERTGGSVSTLTIQRTQQEDSAVYLCASSLGLGEQYFGPGTRLTVT.

The table lists this clonotype with many counts. This chain links TRBV4-3 with TRBJ2-4, with D tentatively TRBD2 (5 bases). CDR3 length equals 13 residues. The ends were cut back, 5 bases at V and 8 bases at J, with 13 bases in the middle. Per the germline V gene, CDR1 is LGHNA and CDR2 is YSLEER. The CDR3 DNA reads TGCGCCAGCAGCAAACAGCGGTCGGACATTCAGTACTTC. Protein: CASSKQRSDIQYF.

This clonotype was seen more than once but under ten times. The chain is built from TRBV20-1 and TRBJ2-2; D is unresolved. This CDR3 has 14 residues. The germline gives CDR1 DFQATT, CDR2 SNEGSKA (reference sequence). V was trimmed by 5 bases and J by 1 base, leaving 11 bases between them. The CDR3 DNA follows: TGCAGTGCTCGATGGTCCAAGAACACCGGGGAGCTGTTTTTT. This encodes CSARWSKNTGELFF.

The rearrangement joins TRBV3-1 to TRBJ1-2; unclear D gene. The CDR3 has 14 residues. The V end was cut by 0 bases, the J end by 4 bases, with 9 bases between. From germline, CDR1 is LGHDT and CDR2 YNNKEL (reference sequence). CDR3 DNA sequence: TGTGCCAGCAGCCAAGAAGGCCAGTTCTATGGCTACACCTTC. Its protein is CASSQEGQFYGYTF.

The sample holds a few counts of this clonotype. The chain joins TRBV18 to TRBJ1-5, with a possible D match to TRBD1 (5 bases). Germline V gives CDR1 KGHSH, CDR2 LQKENI. Trimming shortened V by 4 bases and J by 6 bases, and 13 bases separated the two germline ends. The CDR3 runs to 14 residues. This chain's CDR3 is CASSLQGPGQPQHF. The CDR3 coding sequence is TGTGCCAGCTCACTCCAGGGCCCTGGTCAGCCCCAGCATTTT.

This clonotype was picked up many times. This chain links TRBV2 with TRBJ2-2; D remains ambiguous. CDR1 and CDR2 (germline): SNHLY, FYNNEI. The CDR3 loop spans 13 amino acids. Trimming stripped 6 bases from V and 0 bases from J, with 5 bases between. Here the CDR3 DNA reads TGTGCCAGCAGGGAATCGAACACCGGGGAGCTGTTTTTT. Encoded protein: CASRESNTGELFF.

The V and J genes are TRBV20-1 and TRBJ2-1; possibly TRBD1 or TRBD2 for D (5 bases each). This CDR3 has 11 residues. Trimming shortened V by 7 bases and J by 7 bases, and 11 bases separated the two germline ends. Germline lookup yields CDR1 DFQATT and CDR2 SNEGSKA (reference sequence). Written as DNA, the CDR3 is TGCAGTGGTGGGACGGGGAATGAGCAGTTCTTC. As protein: CSGGTGNEQFF.

This clonotype was detected many times. This rearrangement joins TRBV9 to TRBJ1-1, with 9 nucleotides matching TRBD1. The junction had 8 bases not matched to a gene; V was cut back by 4 bases and J by 4 bases. This CDR3 is built from 15 residues. Germline CDR1 reads SGDLS; CDR2 reads YYNGEE. The CDR3 here is CASSPRGDRVTEAFF. The CDR3 nucleotides are TGTGCCAGCAGCCCTAGGGGGGACAGGGTCACTGAAGCTTTCTTT.

The sample holds a few counts of this clonotype. The rearrangement links TRBV5-8 to TRBJ1-1, with a tentative D call TRBD1 (6 bases). The CDR3 has 14 amino acids. Looked up from germline, CDR1 is SGHTS and CDR2 is YDEGEE. V shed 1 base and J shed 5 bases, with 12 bases lying between them. The CDR3: CASSLLGRGTEAFF. The CDR3 DNA reads as TGTGCCAGCAGCTTGTTGGGCAGGGGAACTGAAGCTTTCTTT.

This clonotype was counted ten times or more. The V call is TRBV7-9, the J call TRBJ2-3; 7 bases line up with TRBD1. After removal of 5 bases from V and 4 bases from J, the junction contained 3 bases not matched to a gene. CDR3 length: 13 residues. Per germline, CDR1 SEHNR and CDR2 FQNEAQ (reference sequence). In DNA, the CDR3 is TGTGCCAGCAGCAACCAGGGGGCAGATACGCAGTATTTT. It is translated as CASSNQGADTQYF. Filled out from reference TRBV7-9 and TRBJ2-3, the complete variable domain reads DTGVSQNPRHKITKRGQNVTFRCDPISEHNRLYWYRQTLGQGPEFLTYFQNEAQLEKSRLLSDRFSAERPKGSFSTLEIQRTEQGDSAMYLCASSNQGADTQYFGPGTRLTVL.

This clonotype was seen only a few times. The genes are TRBV7-3 and TRBJ2-5; D remains unclear. With 2 bases removed from V and 3 bases from J, the gap between germline ends came to 7 bases. Germline CDR1 reads SGHTA; CDR2 reads FQGTGA. The CDR3 runs to 13 residues. The CDR3 sequence is CASSLEGKETQYF. Here the CDR3 DNA reads TGTGCCAGCAGCTTAGAAGGGAAAGAGACCCAGTACTTC.

In its sample, this clonotype was seen a few times. The J gene is TRBJ2-7, the V gene TRBV7-9; D remains ambiguous. Between the trimmed V and J ends, which lost 1 base and 4 bases, there was a span of 14 bases. The CDR3 runs 15 residues. Germline CDR1 is SEHNR and CDR2 is FQNEAQ (reference sequence). The CDR3 region has the DNA TGTGCCAGCAGCTTAGACTCGACCCTTCCGTACGAGCAGTACTTC. Protein product: CASSLDSTLPYEQYF.

The sample holds many counts of this clonotype. This chain joins TRBV27 and TRBJ2-7; unclear D gene. The CDR3 is 13 residues long. Trimming took off 5 bases at V and 4 bases at J, with 12 bases between the two ends. Germline V gene lookup returns CDR1 MNHEY and CDR2 SMNVEV (reference sequence). CDR3 in amino acids: CASSVGRAYEQYF. The CDR3 region has the DNA TGTGCCAGCAGTGTCGGTCGAGCTTACGAGCAGTACTTC.

This chain joins TRBV19 and TRBJ2-2; D not resolved. CDR1 LNHDA and CDR2 SQIVND come from the germline V gene (reference sequence). V was clipped by 7 bases and J by 0 bases, with 6 bases between them. The CDR3 totals 13 residues. Written as DNA, the CDR3 is TGTGCCAGTAACACGGCGAACACCGGGGAGCTGTTTTTT. This sequence encodes CASNTANTGELFF.

This clonotype was seen a few times. The genes are TRBV13 and TRBJ2-3; 8 nucleotides agree with TRBD2. Per the germline V gene, CDR1 is PRHDT and CDR2 is FYEKMQ (reference sequence). This CDR3 has 16 amino acids. The V segment lost 2 bases and the J segment 2 bases; nucleotides outside the gene matches: 6. The DNA for the CDR3 is TGTGCCAGCAGCTTAAGGGGACTAGGCCACACAGATACGCAGTATTTT. Its protein is CASSLRGLGHTDTQYF. Supplemented by reference TRBV13 and TRBJ2-3, the full variable domain reads AAGVIQSPRHLIKEKRETATLKCYPIPRHDTVYWYQQGPGQDPQFLISFYEKMQSDKGSIPDRFSAQQFSDYHSELNMSSLELGDSALYFCASSLRGLGHTDTQYFGPGTRLTVL.

This clonotype was observed a handful of times. This chain connects TRBV29-1 to TRBJ2-7, with D maybe TRBD1 (6 bases). Looked up from germline, CDR1 is SQVTM and CDR2 is ANQGSEA. The CDR3 contains 12 residues. V was pared by 5 bases and J by 6 bases, with 14 bases between. The CDR3 bases are TGCAGCGTTCGACAGGACTCCGGCGAGCAGTACTTC. Translated: CSVRQDSGEQYF.

This clonotype has just one count. Being one base from a much bigger clone, this may be a read error. The chain has TRBV7-3 and TRBJ2-5; D perhaps matches TRBD1 (5 bases). This CDR3 has 13 amino acids. In germline, CDR1 is SGHTA, CDR2 FQGTGA. The CDR3 DNA reads TGTGCCAACAGCTTCCAGGGCAGAGAGACCCAGTACTTC. It yields the protein CANSFQGRETQYF.